This T cell receptor beta chain was captured by sequencing in a study of T cell repertoires in cytomegalovirus infection. Turning to the study itself: Shared public TCR beta signatures pointed to both CMV infection and a matching HLA type.

Germline CDR1 is ENHRY and CDR2 is SYGVKD. V shed 10 bases and J shed 4 bases, with 17 bases lying between them. The CDR3 runs to 14 residues. TCRdb passed the reads through MiXCR, listing each CDR3 protein once. The table shows 560,000 or so distinct CDR3 sequences, with approximately 15% occurring only once. With regard to this clonotype: Its antigen is not known.

Study-level points and caveats: CMV-specific TCR beta clonotypes restricted by HLA-C dominated the ex vivo response. Summed frequency of public TCR beta families distinguished CMV carriers with the relevant HLA.

This chain uses TRBV10-3 with TRBJ2-1, with D unresolved. The sample was CD8+ T cells from PBMCs. The clonotype comes from a human donor in good health (CMV status not recorded). Some clones in this sample may be carry-over from other donors' samples. For the CDR3, the DNA is TGTGCCACGACCGACTTGGCCGTTTACAATGAGCAGTTCTTC. It encodes CATTDLAVYNEQFF.